A selection of T cell receptor beta chains follows, all from one sample in a study of neoadjuvant anti-PD-1 for oral cavity cancer. Sequencing was performed with immunoSEQ multiplex PCR; in TCRdb, only in-frame clones are kept and a portion is missing. Of tens of thousands of clones listed, 30% to 40% were seen once; the top ten hold approximately 15%. Material: tumor tissue, obtained after nivolumab (anti-PD-1) treatment. Every receptor here comes from a person aged 40 to 85 with oral cavity squamous cell carcinoma. Each CDR3 is given with its conserved first and last residue. A D gene is named only where the DNA matches it firmly. Expanded clones are given a class, and other clones once, few, many or no size at all.

clone_size,d_call,j_call,v_call,cdr3_nt,cdr3_aa
.,.,TRBJ2-7,TRBV21-1,TGTGCCAGCAGCATGAACTTCCGGGACTCTGGAGACTACGAGCAGTACTTC,CASSMNFRDSGDYEQYF
.,.,TRBJ2-1,TRBV27,TGTGCCAGCCGAAAGCCAGGGTCGGGCAATGAGCAGTTCTTC,CASRKPGSGNEQFF
.,.,TRBJ1-1,TRBV19,TGTGCCAGTAGTATATTTGGCAGGGGCCATTTAACTGAAGCTTTCTTT,CASSIFGRGHLTEAFF
few,.,TRBJ2-1,TRBV27,TGTGCCAGCAGTAACAAACTAGTTAATGAGCAGTTCTTC,CASSNKLVNEQFF
.,.,TRBJ1-1,TRBV5-1,TGCGCCAGCAGCCTGCGCGCAGGCACTGAAGCTTTCTTT,CASSLRAGTEAFF
many,TRBD1,TRBJ2-3,TRBV15,TGTGCCACCAGCAAGCGGGACAGGGGAAGGGATACGCAGTATTTT,CATSKRDRGRDTQYF
.,TRBD1,TRBJ1-1,TRBV7-8,TGTGCCAGCAGCTTAGGGGGTTCCCGACAGGGTAAAGCTTTCTTT,CASSLGGSRQGKAFF
.,TRBD2,TRBJ2-3,TRBV9,TGTGCCAGCAGCGTGACTAGCGGGCTGGGGGATACGCAGTATTTT,CASSVTSGLGDTQYF
many,.,TRBJ1-1,TRBV29-1,TGCAGCGGTCAGAGCGCCAACACTGAAGCTTTCTTT,CSGQSANTEAFF
.,.,TRBJ1-1,TRBV7-9,TGTGCCAGCAGCGGCCAGGATGACACTGAAGCTTTCTTT,CASSGQDDTEAFF
.,.,TRBJ2-7,TRBV6-1,TGTGCCAGCAGTGAGGGGGTAACCTACGAGCAGTACTTC,CASSEGVTYEQYF
few,.,TRBJ1-1,TRBV6-5,TGTGCCAGCAGTCGAAGAATGAACACTGAAGCTTTCTTT,CASSRRMNTEAFF
.,.,TRBJ2-1,TRBV27,TGTGCCAGCAGTTTGTCCGTGGACAGTGCTGAGCAGTTCTTC,CASSLSVDSAEQFF
.,TRBD1,TRBJ1-1,TRBV5-4,TGTGCCAGCAGCTTGGGGGGACAGGGGGTGATCACTGAAGCTTTCTTT,CASSLGGQGVITEAFF
.,.,TRBJ2-3,TRBV19,TGTGCCAGTAGTCCAATCGGGCAGGGATGGTCAGATACGCAGTATTTT,CASSPIGQGWSDTQYF
few,.,TRBJ1-1,TRBV5-1,TGCGCCAGCAGCCCCCTACCCGCACTGAATATGAACACTGAAGCTTTCTTT,CASSPLPALNMNTEAFF
.,.,TRBJ2-1,TRBV11-1,TGTGCCAGCAGCTTAGTCGTGGTCGGCGTTTACAATGAGCAGTTCTTC,CASSLVVVGVYNEQFF
.,.,TRBJ1-6,TRBV30,TGTGCCAGTACCTTGGCGGGACGGGATTCACCCCTCCACTTT,CASTLAGRDSPLHF
few,.,TRBJ1-2,TRBV6-6,TGTGCCAGCAGAGCCTTGGCGGGGGGCAACTATGGCTACACCTTC,CASRALAGGNYGYTF
.,.,TRBJ2-7,TRBV7-9,TGTGCCAGCAGTATGGAGCGAACCGGCGGCGAGCAGTACTTC,CASSMERTGGEQYF
.,TRBD1,TRBJ2-5,TRBV7-8,TGTGCCAGCAGCCCACATGTCTTAGCTAGCAGGGGGGAGACCCAGTACTTC,CASSPHVLASRGETQYF
.,.,TRBJ2-2,TRBV19,TGTGCCACTCGACCCGGGAAGAACTCCGGGGAGCTGTTTTTT,CATRPGKNSGELFF
.,.,TRBJ2-7,TRBV10-3,TGTGCCATCAGTGAAGGGGCGACAGGGACTTACGAGCAGTACTTC,CAISEGATGTYEQYF
many,TRBD2,TRBJ2-1,TRBV19,TGTGCCAGTAGTACCTACACTAGCGGGCCCGGTGGAGAGCAGTTCTTC,CASSTYTSGPGGEQFF
few,.,TRBJ2-3,TRBV18,TGTGCCAGCTCACCCCGGGGATATACGCAGTATTTT,CASSPRGYTQYF
.,.,TRBJ1-6,TRBV6-1,TGTGCCAGCAGCCAGAATGTACAAAATTCACCCCTCCACTTT,CASSQNVQNSPLHF
.,TRBD1,TRBJ1-1,TRBV4-2,TGTGCCAGCAGCCGAGAGGACAGGGAGAACACTGAAGCTTTCTTT,CASSREDRENTEAFF
.,TRBD2,TRBJ2-1,TRBV9,TGTGCCAGCAGCGGATCCGGGACTAGCGGGAGGAGCTCCTACAATGAGCAGTTCTTC,CASSGSGTSGRSSYNEQFF
.,.,TRBJ2-6,TRBV6-4,TGTGCCAGCAGCCCCGGGGGTTCCTCTGGGGCCAACGTCCTGACTTTC,CASSPGGSSGANVLTF
few,TRBD1,TRBJ1-2,TRBV6-4,TGTGCCAGCAGTGATGAGTCAGGGGGCGTTCATGGCTACACCTTC,CASSDESGGVHGYTF
.,TRBD2,TRBJ2-7,TRBV5-4,TGTGCCAGCAGCCATAGCGGGAGGGACTCCTACGAGCAGTACTTC,CASSHSGRDSYEQYF
few,TRBD2,TRBJ2-7,TRBV5-5,TGTGCCAGCAGCTCCTCTAGCGGAGCAAACTACGAGCAGTACTTC,CASSSSSGANYEQYF
.,TRBD1,TRBJ2-3,TRBV29-1,TGCAGCGTCCGACAGGGGCTCACAGATACGCAGTATTTT,CSVRQGLTDTQYF
.,.,TRBJ2-7,TRBV2,TGTGCCAGCAAAGTGGGGGGAAGCTCCTACGAGCAGTACTTC,CASKVGGSSYEQYF
few,TRBD1,TRBJ1-3,TRBV18,TGTGCCAGCTCGATACTAGGGACAGGAAGTCCCTCTGGAAACACCATATATTTT,CASSILGTGSPSGNTIYF
few,.,TRBJ2-7,TRBV7-9,TGTGCCAGCAGCGGCTACAGGGTTTCCTACGAGCAGTACTTC,CASSGYRVSYEQYF
.,.,TRBJ1-2,TRBV5-4,TGTGCCAGCATTGATGACCTGGGGGCACGAGGCTACACCTTC,CASIDDLGARGYTF
medium-sized,TRBD2,TRBJ2-1,TRBV2,TGTGCCAGCGGGGGGGCCTACAATGAGCAGTTCTTC,CASGGAYNEQFF
.,.,TRBJ2-7,TRBV7-8,TGTGCCAGCAGCTTAGGGGCAGGGGTCCCCTACGAGCAGTACTTC,CASSLGAGVPYEQYF
.,TRBD2,TRBJ2-7,TRBV2,TGTGCCAGCAGTGAAAGGACTAGCCCAATCTACGAGCAGTACTTC,CASSERTSPIYEQYF
few,TRBD1,TRBJ1-2,TRBV4-2,TGTGCCAGCAGCCAAGACGACAGGGGGGATAACTATGGCTACACCTTC,CASSQDDRGDNYGYTF
few,.,TRBJ2-3,TRBV11-2,TGTGCCAGCAGCTTAGATGTAGGAAATACGCAGTATTTT,CASSLDVGNTQYF
few,TRBD1,TRBJ2-1,TRBV7-3,TGTGCCAGCAGCTTAACAGGGGGCATCTTCAATGAGCAGTTCTTC,CASSLTGGIFNEQFF
medium-sized,TRBD1,TRBJ1-1,TRBV29-1,TGCAGCGCCGCCGGGACAGTTAGCAGTACTACTGAAGCTTTCTTT,CSAAGTVSSTTEAFF
.,TRBD2,TRBJ2-7,TRBV2,TGTGCCAGCAGTGAAGTAGCGGGTTTGCCCTACGAGCAGTACTTC,CASSEVAGLPYEQYF
.,.,TRBJ2-2,TRBV18,TGTGCCAGCTCTCTGCGGGGAACCGGGGAGCTGTTTTTT,CASSLRGTGELFF
.,.,TRBJ1-5,TRBV19,TGTGCCAGTAAGGACGATAGCAATCAGCCCCAGCATTTT,CASKDDSNQPQHF
few,.,TRBJ1-5,TRBV4-1,TGCGCCAGCAGCCAAGATCTTTTGAGGAATCAGCCCCAGCATTTT,CASSQDLLRNQPQHF
.,.,TRBJ2-5,TRBV19,TGTGCCAGTAGTAAGATACAGGGTAATGGAGAGACCCAGTACTTC,CASSKIQGNGETQYF
.,.,TRBJ2-5,TRBV18,TGTGCCAGCTCACCCCAGGGGGAGACCCAGTACTTC,CASSPQGETQYF
few,TRBD1,TRBJ1-2,TRBV19,TGTGCCAGTAGTATGACAGGGGCTTCGAGCGGCTACACCTTC,CASSMTGASSGYTF
.,.,TRBJ1-1,TRBV6-5,TGTGCCAGCAGCGAACAAGCTTTCTTT,CASSEQAFF
few,TRBD1,TRBJ1-3,TRBV19,TGTGCCAGTGGACAGGGGGCAAACACCATATATTTT,CASGQGANTIYF
few,.,TRBJ1-2,TRBV27,TGTGCCAGCAGTTTACAAGCTCCGACCGGGGGCTACACCTTC,CASSLQAPTGGYTF
.,.,TRBJ1-1,TRBV5-1,TGCGCCAGCAGCTTGGGTGGTTGGGGTGAGTGGGACACTGAAGCTTTCTTT,CASSLGGWGEWDTEAFF
.,.,TRBJ1-3,TRBV6-6,TGTGCCAGCAGTTACTCGCCGGGAGAAGCTGGAAACACCATATATTTT,CASSYSPGEAGNTIYF
.,.,TRBJ1-1,TRBV4-1,TGCGCCAGCAGCCTGATTGGTAGTAATGAAGCTTTCTTT,CASSLIGSNEAFF
.,.,TRBJ2-2,TRBV10-1,TGCGCCAGCAGCCCCGGACAGTTGAACACCGGGGAGCTGTTTTTT,CASSPGQLNTGELFF
.,.,TRBJ1-1,TRBV5-1,TGCGCCAGCAGGAGGAGTGGGGAGTCCACTGAAGCTTTCTTT,CASRRSGESTEAFF